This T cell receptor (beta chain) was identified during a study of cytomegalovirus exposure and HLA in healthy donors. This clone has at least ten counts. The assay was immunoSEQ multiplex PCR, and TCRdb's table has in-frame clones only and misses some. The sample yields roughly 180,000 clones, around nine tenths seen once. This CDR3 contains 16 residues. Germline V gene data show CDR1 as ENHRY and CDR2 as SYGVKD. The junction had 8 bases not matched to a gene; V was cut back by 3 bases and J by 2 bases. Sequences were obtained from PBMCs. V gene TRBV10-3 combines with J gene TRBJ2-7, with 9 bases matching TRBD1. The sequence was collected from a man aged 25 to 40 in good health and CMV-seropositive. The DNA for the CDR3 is TGTGCCATCAGTGATTACCGGGACAGGGCAACCTACGAGCAGTACTTC. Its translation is CAISDYRDRATYEQYF.